This TCR beta chain comes out of a study of blood T cell repertoires in COVID-19. Study information: Collection of acute and convalescent COVID-19 samples took place in the United States, Italy and Spain. Sources were T cells, B-cell-depleted T cells, or PBMCs; the material itself was cDNA or gDNA.

Losses at the gene ends were 8 bases for V and 0 bases for J; bases not matched to a gene: 18. The CDR3 loop spans 19 amino acids. From germline, CDR1 is MNHEY and CDR2 SMNVEV (reference sequence). Original methodology: Researchers report that nucleated cell counts were estimated from reference gene primer amplification. Data came from immunoSEQ multiplex PCR; TCRdb stores just in-frame clones and leaves some out. The V and J calls and clone size come from that table; D and trimming were worked out from the DNA. Counted here are about 350,000 clones, 88% occurring once; the ten biggest clones make up 0.85% to 1.3%.

The receptor was isolated from a woman aged 25 to 39 who had been exposed to COVID-19. The material sequenced was PBMCs or T cells enriched from blood (not recorded which). The rearrangement links TRBV27 to TRBJ2-3; 9 nucleotides agree with TRBD2. CDR3 region: CASPGVAGALSSSTDTQYF. The CDR3 nucleotides read TGTGCCAGCCCCGGAGTAGCGGGAGCACTATCTTCTAGCACAGATACGCAGTATTTT.